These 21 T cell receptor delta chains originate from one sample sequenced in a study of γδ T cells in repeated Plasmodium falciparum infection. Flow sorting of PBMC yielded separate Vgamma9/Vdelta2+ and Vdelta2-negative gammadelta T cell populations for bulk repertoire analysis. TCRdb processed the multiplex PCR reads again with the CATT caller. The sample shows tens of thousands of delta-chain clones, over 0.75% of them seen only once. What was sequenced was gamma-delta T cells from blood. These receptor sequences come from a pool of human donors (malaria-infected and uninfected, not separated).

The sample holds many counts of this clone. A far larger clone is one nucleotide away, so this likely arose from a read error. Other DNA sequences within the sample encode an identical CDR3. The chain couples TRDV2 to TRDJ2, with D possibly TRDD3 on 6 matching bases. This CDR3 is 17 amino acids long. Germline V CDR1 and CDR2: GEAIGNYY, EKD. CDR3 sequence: CACDTVLGTNLTAQLFF. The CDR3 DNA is TGTGCCTGTGACACCGTACTGGGAACGAACCTGACGGCACAACTCTTCTTT.

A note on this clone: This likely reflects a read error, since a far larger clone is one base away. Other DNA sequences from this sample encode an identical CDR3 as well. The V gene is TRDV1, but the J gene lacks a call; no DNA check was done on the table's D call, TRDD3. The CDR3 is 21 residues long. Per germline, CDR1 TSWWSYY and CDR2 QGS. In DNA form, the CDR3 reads TGTGCTCTTGGGGTCCATCCTACCCAACTGTGTGTGGGGGTCAACACCGATAAACTCATCTTC. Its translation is CALGVHPTQLCVGVNTDKLIF.

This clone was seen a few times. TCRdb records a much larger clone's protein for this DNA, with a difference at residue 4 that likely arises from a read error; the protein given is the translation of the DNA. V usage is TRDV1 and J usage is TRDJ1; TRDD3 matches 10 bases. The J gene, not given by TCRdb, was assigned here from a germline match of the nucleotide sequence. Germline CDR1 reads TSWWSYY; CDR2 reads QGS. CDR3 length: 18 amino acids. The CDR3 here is CALREKIGGYKYTDKLIF. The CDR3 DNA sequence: TGTGCTCTTAGGGAAAAAATTGGGGGATACAAGTACACCGATAAACTCATCTTT.

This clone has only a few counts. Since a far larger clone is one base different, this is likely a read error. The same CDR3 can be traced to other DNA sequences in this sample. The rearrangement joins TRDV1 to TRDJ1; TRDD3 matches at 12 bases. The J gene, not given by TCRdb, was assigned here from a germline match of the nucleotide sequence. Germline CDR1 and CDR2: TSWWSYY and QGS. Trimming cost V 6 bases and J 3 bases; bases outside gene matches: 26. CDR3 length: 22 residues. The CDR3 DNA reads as TGTGCTCTTGGCGATTTCCCTTCTGTGAGGGGGATACTGGGGGATACACCCGATAAACTCATCTTT. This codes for CALGDFPSVRGILGDTPDKLIF.

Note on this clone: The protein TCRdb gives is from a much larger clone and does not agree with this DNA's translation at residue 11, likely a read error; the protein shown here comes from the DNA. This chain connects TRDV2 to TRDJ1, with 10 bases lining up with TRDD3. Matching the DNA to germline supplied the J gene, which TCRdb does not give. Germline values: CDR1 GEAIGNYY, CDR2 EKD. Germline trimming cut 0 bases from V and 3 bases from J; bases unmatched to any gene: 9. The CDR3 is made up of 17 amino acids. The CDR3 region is CACDTVGGYANPDKLIF. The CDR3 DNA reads TGTGCCTGTGACACCGTAGGGGGATACGCGAATCCCGATAAACTCATCTTT.

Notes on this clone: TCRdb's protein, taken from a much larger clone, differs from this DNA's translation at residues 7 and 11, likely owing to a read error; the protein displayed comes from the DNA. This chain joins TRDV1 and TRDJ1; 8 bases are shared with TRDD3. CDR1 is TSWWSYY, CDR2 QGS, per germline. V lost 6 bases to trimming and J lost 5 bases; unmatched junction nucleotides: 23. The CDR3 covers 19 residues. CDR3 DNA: TGTGCTCTTGGTCACAGCTCCCTACTTTTACGGGGGGATAAAGATAAACTCATCTTT. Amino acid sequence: CALGHSSLLLRGDKDKLIF.

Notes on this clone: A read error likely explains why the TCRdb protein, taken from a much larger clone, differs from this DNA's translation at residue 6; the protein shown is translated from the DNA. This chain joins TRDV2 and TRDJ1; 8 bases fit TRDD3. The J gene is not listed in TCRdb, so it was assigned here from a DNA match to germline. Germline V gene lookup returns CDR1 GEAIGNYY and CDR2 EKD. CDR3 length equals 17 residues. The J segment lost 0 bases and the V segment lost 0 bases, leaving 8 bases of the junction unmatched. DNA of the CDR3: TGTGCCTGTGACACCGACTCCGGGATACGAAACACCGATAAACTCATCTTT. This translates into CACDTDSGIRNTDKLIF.

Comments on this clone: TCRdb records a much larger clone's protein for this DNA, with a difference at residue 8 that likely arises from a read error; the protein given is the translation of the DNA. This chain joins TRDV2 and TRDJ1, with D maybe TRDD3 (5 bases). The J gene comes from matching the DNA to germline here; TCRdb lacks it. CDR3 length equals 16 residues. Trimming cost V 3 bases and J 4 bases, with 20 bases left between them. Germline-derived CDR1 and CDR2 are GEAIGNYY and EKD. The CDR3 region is CACDLLARGNHDKLIF. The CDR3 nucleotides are TGTGCCTGTGACCTCCTCGCTAGGGGAAACCACGATAAACTCATCTTT.

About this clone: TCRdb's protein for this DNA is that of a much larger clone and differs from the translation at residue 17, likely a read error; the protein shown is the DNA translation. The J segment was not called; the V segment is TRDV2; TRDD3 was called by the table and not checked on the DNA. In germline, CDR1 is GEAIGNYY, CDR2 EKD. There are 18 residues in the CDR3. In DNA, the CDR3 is TGTGCCTGTGACCCCCGAATCGACTGGGGGACTAACACCGATAAACTCACCTTT. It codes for CACDPRIDWGTNTDKLTF.

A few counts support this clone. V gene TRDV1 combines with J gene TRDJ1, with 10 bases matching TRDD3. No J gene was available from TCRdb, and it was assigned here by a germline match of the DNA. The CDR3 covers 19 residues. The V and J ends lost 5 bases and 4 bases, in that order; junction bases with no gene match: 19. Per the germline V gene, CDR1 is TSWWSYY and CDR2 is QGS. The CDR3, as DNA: TGTGCTCTTGGGCTCCCTTCTTTTAACCTGGGGGATAATATCGATAAACTCATCTTT. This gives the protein CALGLPSFNLGDNIDKLIF.

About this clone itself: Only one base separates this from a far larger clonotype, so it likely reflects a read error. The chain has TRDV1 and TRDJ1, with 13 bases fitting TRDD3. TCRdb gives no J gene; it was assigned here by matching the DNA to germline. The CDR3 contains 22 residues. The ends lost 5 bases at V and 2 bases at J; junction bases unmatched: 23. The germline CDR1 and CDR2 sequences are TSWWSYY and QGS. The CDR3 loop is CALGLFRISYWGIRVGTDKLIF. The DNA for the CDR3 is TGTGCTCTTGGGCTTTTCCGCATATCTTACTGGGGGATACGCGTGGGGACCGATAAACTCATCTTT.

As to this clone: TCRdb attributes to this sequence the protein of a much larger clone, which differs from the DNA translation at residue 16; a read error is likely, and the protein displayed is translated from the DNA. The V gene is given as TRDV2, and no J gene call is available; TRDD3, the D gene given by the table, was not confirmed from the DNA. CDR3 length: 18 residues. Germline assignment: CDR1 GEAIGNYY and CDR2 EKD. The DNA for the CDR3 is TGTGCCTGTGACACCCTTTTACTGGGGGATAAGATTTCCGATAAACCCATCTTT. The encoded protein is CACDTLLLGDKISDKPIF.

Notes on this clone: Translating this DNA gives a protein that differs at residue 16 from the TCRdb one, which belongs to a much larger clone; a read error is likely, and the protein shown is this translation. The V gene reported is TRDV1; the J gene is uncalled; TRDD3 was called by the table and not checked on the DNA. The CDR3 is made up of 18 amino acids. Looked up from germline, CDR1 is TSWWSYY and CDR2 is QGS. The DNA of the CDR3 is TGTGCTCTTGGGGAACTTCGCCCAATCTGGGGGTACACCGATAAATTCATCTTT. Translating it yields CALGELRPIWGYTDKFIF.

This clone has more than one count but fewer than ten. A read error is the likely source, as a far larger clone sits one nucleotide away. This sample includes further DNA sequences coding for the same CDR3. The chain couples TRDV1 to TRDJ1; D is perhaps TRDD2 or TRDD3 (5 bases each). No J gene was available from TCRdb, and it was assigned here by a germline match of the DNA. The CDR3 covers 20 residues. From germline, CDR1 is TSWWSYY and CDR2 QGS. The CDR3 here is CALGEGPGLSYGTGTDKLIF. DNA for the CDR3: TGTGCCCTTGGGGAAGGACCCGGCCTATCCTATGGAACGGGTACCGATAAACTCATCTTT.

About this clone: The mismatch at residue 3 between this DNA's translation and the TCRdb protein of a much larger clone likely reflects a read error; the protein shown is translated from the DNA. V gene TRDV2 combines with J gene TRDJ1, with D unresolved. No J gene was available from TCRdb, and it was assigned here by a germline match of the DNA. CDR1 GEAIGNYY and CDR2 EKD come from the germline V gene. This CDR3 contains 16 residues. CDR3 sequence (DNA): TGTGCCCGTGACACCGAGGAAGAAGAGGGCACCGATAAACTCATCTTT. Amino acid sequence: CARDTEEEEGTDKLIF.

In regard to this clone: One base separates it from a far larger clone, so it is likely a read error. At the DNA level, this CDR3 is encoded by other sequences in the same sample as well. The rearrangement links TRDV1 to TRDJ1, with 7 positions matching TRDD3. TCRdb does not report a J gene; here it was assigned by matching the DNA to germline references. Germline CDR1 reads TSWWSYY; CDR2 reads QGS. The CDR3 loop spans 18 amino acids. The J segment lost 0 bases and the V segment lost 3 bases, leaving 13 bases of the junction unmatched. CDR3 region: CALGEPLLGNSYTDKLIF. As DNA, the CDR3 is TGTGCTCTTGGGGAGCCGCTACTGGGGAACTCGTACACCGATAAACTCATCTTT.

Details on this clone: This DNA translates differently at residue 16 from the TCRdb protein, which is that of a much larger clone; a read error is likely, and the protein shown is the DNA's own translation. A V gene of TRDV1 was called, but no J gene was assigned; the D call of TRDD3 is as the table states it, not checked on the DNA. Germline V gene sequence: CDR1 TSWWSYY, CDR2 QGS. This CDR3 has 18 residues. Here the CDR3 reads CALGEPLLLGEITDKPIF. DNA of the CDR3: TGTGCTCTTGGGGAACCCCTCCTACTGGGGGAAATAACCGATAAACCCATCTTT.

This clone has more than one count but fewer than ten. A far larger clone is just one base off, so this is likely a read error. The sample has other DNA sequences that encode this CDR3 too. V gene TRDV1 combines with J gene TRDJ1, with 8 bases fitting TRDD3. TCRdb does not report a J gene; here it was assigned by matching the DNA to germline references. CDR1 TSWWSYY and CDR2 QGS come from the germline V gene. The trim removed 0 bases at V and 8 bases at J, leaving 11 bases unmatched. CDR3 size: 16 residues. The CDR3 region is CALGELPVLGGDKLIF. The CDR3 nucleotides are TGTGCTCTTGGGGAACTCCCAGTACTGGGGGGCGACAAACTCATCTTT.

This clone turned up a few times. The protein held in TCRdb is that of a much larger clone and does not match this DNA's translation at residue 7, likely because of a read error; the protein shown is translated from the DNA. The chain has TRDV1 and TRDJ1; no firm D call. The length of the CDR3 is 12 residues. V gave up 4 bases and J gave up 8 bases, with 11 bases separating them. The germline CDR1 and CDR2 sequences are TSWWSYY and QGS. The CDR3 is CALGAVPQKLIF. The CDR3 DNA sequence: TGTGCTCTTGGGGCCGTTCCCCAAAAACTCATCTTT.

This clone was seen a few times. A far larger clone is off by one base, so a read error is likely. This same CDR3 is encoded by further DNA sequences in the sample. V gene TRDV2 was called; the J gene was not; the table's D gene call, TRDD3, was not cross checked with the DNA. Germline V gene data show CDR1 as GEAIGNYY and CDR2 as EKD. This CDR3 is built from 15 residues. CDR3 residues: CACDTPRGYTDKLIF. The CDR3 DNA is TGTGCCTGTGACACCCCCCGGGGTTACACCGATAAACTCATCTTC.

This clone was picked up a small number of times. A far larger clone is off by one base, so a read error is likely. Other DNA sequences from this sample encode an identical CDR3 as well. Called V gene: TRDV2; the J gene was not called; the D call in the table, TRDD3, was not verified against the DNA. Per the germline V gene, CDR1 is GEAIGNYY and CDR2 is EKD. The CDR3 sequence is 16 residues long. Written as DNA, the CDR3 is TGTGCCTGTGATAAACTGGGGGATACTCGGGCCGATAAGCTCATCTTT. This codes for CACDKLGDTRADKLIF.